The 23 T cell receptor beta chains below all came from one sample that was sequenced in a study of blood T cell repertoires in COVID-19. Produced via immunoSEQ multiplex PCR; TCRdb's table is partial and in-frame only. The sample gives about 210,000 clones, approximately 89% of which show up once; about 5% is in the top ten. The material sequenced was peripheral blood. The receptors were sampled from a woman in her forties with acute or convalescent COVID-19.

The chain couples TRBV19 to TRBJ2-1; D is unclear. Trimming shortened V by 1 base and J by 4 bases, and 8 bases separated the two germline ends. The CDR3 totals 14 residues. CDR1 is LNHDA and CDR2 is SQIVND in the germline V gene (reference sequence). CDR3 in amino acids: CASSIGPQYNEQFF. CDR3 coding DNA: TGTGCCAGTAGTATAGGGCCTCAATACAATGAGCAGTTCTTC. Variable domain in full (rest from reference TRBV19 and TRBJ2-1): DGGITQSPKYLFRKEGQNVTLSCEQNLNHDAMYWYRQDPGQGLRLIYYSQIVNDFQKGDIAEGYSVSREKKESFPLTVTSAQKNPTAFYLCASSIGPQYNEQFFGPGTRLTVL.

The chain is built from TRBV29-1 and TRBJ1-1; TRBD1 is a possible D gene (5 bases). Per germline, CDR1 SQVTM and CDR2 ANQGSEA. Trimming pared 6 bases from V and 1 base from J, leaving 15 bases between. The CDR3 sequence is 14 residues long. CDR3 region: CSVPLGAKNTEAFF. Here the CDR3 DNA reads TGCAGCGTCCCATTAGGGGCTAAGAACACTGAAGCTTTCTTT.

The V call is TRBV2, the J call TRBJ1-2; D might be TRBD1 (5 bases). Germline V gives CDR1 SNHLY, CDR2 FYNNEI. The CDR3 has 12 residues. V lost 3 bases to trimming and J lost 6 bases, with 8 bases between them. The CDR3 here is CASSDGGNGYTF. As DNA, the CDR3 is TGTGCCAGCAGTGATGGGGGGAATGGCTACACCTTC.

The chain recombines TRBV4-2 with TRBJ2-1, with 8 nucleotides matching TRBD2. The CDR3 contains 18 residues. J was trimmed by 0 bases and V by 4 bases; bases with no gene match: 11. CDR1 and CDR2 (germline): LGHNA, YNFKEQ. CDR3 in DNA: TGTGCCAGCAGCCTGAAACCGGGCGGGGGGAGCTCCTACAATGAGCAGTTCTTC. This gives the protein CASSLKPGGGSSYNEQFF.

This sequence joins TRBV11-2 and TRBJ2-7; 12 bases map to TRBD2. The V gene's germline CDR1 is SGHAT and CDR2 FQNNGV. The ends lost 4 bases at V and 6 bases at J; junction bases unmatched: 4. The length of the CDR3 is 14 residues. The CDR3 sequence is CASSSLAGGFEQYV. The CDR3 DNA reads as TGTGCCAGCAGCTCACTAGCGGGGGGTTTCGAGCAGTACGTC.

V and J are TRBV19 and TRBJ1-5; 11 bases line up with TRBD1. Trimming cost V 6 bases and J 6 bases; bases outside gene matches: 4. Germline values: CDR1 LNHDA, CDR2 SQIVND (reference sequence). The CDR3 loop spans 14 amino acids. CDR3 amino acids: CASSGTGGRQPQHF. The CDR3 nucleotides are TGTGCCAGTAGCGGGACAGGGGGACGTCAGCCCCAGCATTTT. Variable domain in full (rest from reference TRBV19 and TRBJ1-5): DGGITQSPKYLFRKEGQNVTLSCEQNLNHDAMYWYRQDPGQGLRLIYYSQIVNDFQKGDIAEGYSVSREKKESFPLTVTSAQKNPTAFYLCASSGTGGRQPQHFGDGTRLSIL.

This chain links TRBV4-1 with TRBJ2-3; TRBD1 matches at 9 bases. Trimming removed 6 bases from V and 6 bases from J; junction bases left unmatched: 7. Germline V gene data show CDR1 as MGHRA and CDR2 as YSYEKL. The CDR3 has 14 amino acids. The DNA for the CDR3 is TGCGCCAGCAGAAATACAGGGGGCGGTGATACGCAGTATTTT. It translates to CASRNTGGGDTQYF.

This rearrangement joins TRBV13 to TRBJ1-2, with TRBD1 matching over 11 bases. Unmatched junction bases numbered 6, after V lost 5 bases and J lost 7 bases. CDR1 and CDR2 (germline): PRHDT, FYEKMQ (reference sequence). CDR3 size: 14 residues. The CDR3 coding sequence is TGTGCCAGCAGCCGGACAGGGGGCGCAGGTGGCTACACCTTC. The encoded protein is CASSRTGGAGGYTF.

The chain combines TRBV27 with TRBJ1-5; a possible D gene is TRBD1 (5 bases). From germline, CDR1 is MNHEY and CDR2 SMNVEV (reference sequence). The V gene lost 9 bases and the J gene lost 2 bases, with 11 bases spanning the gap. This CDR3 has 13 residues. CDR3 residues: CASGTGGNQPQHF. In DNA, the CDR3 is TGTGCCAGTGGGACGGGGGGCAATCAGCCCCAGCATTTT.

This chain joins TRBV11-2 and TRBJ2-7; D possibly corresponds to TRBD2 (6 bases). CDR3 size: 18 residues. V lost 5 bases and J 0 bases, leaving 23 bases between the germline ends. Germline V CDR1 and CDR2: SGHAT, FQNNGV. CDR3 protein: CASSHRFAQEGSSYEQYV. The CDR3 nucleotides are TGTGCCAGCAGCCACAGGTTTGCCCAGGAGGGCAGCTCCTACGAGCAGTACGTC.

This chain uses TRBV5-1 with TRBJ2-3, with D maybe TRBD1 (6 bases). This CDR3 spans 16 amino acids. Germline V lookup: CDR1 SGHRS, CDR2 YFSETQ. The V end was cut by 2 bases, the J end by 4 bases, with 17 bases between. The CDR3 region has the DNA TGCGCCAGCAGCTTTAACCCTATCAGGGGCCCAGATACGCAGTATTTT. Protein sequence: CASSFNPIRGPDTQYF.

The rearrangement links TRBV5-4 to TRBJ2-7, with D perhaps matching TRBD2 (5 bases). Germline loops: CDR1 SGHNT, CDR2 YYREEE (reference sequence). The CDR3 loop spans 15 amino acids. With 0 bases removed from V and 3 bases from J, the gap between germline ends came to 13 bases. The chain's CDR3 is CASSLAGRRNYEQYV. The CDR3, as DNA: TGTGCCAGCAGCTTGGCGGGCAGGAGGAACTACGAGCAGTACGTC.

This chain uses TRBV19 with TRBJ1-1; D remains ambiguous. This CDR3 contains 13 residues. The germline V gene encodes CDR1 LNHDA and CDR2 SQIVND (reference sequence). V was clipped by 3 bases and J by 1 base, with 6 bases between them. The DNA for the CDR3 is TGTGCCAGTAGTATCCGTCCGAACACTGAAGCTTTCTTT. The encoded protein is CASSIRPNTEAFF.

The chain has TRBV6-4 and TRBJ2-2; D possibly corresponds to TRBD2 (6 bases). The germline CDR1 and CDR2 sequences are MRHNA and SNTAGT. Trimming removed 3 bases at V and 1 base at J, with 9 bases between. CDR3 size: 15 residues. The CDR3 spells CASSDVGGNTGELFF. The CDR3 DNA reads as TGTGCCAGCAGTGATGTCGGGGGGAACACCGGGGAGCTGTTTTTT.

This clone occurred once. This chain links TRBV7-8 with TRBJ2-5; 12 bases fit TRBD2. With 1 base clipped from V and 1 base from J, the junction kept 7 bases outside the gene matches. CDR1 is SGHVS and CDR2 is FQNEAQ in the germline V gene. The CDR3 sequence is 18 residues long. DNA of the CDR3: TGTGCCAGCAGCTTAGGGAAGACTAGCGGGGGATTCCAAGAGACCCAGTACTTC. As protein: CASSLGKTSGGFQETQYF.

This clone is a singleton in its sample. The gene calls are TRBV5-1 and TRBJ1-5, with unresolved D. CDR3 length: 19 amino acids. Trimming removed 5 bases from V and 5 bases from J, with 29 bases in between. Germline V gene lookup returns CDR1 SGHRS and CDR2 YFSETQ. CDR3 sequence reads: CASRGRTARDIRLDQPQHF. CDR3 bases: TGCGCCAGCAGGGGGAGAACGGCCAGAGATATCAGACTCGATCAGCCCCAGCATTTT.

The chain recombines TRBV6-5 with TRBJ1-1; D call uncertain. Trimming stripped 5 bases from V and 5 bases from J, with 6 bases between. The CDR3 is 11 residues long. The germline V gene has CDR1 MNHEY and CDR2 SVGAGI. The CDR3 reads CASSQETEAFF. CDR3 nucleotides: TGTGCCAGCAGTCAGGAAACTGAAGCTTTCTTT.

V and J are TRBV18 and TRBJ1-2; 7 positions agree with TRBD1. After removal of 3 bases from V and 5 bases from J, the junction contained 0 bases not matched to a gene. CDR1 is KGHSH, CDR2 LQKENI, per germline. The length of the CDR3 is 12 residues. This CDR3 is CASSPGQYGYTF. The CDR3 DNA reads TGTGCCAGCTCACCGGGACAGTATGGCTACACCTTC.

The genes are TRBV21-1 and TRBJ1-5; TRBD1, as called in the table, went unchecked against the DNA. TRBV21-1 is a recognized pseudogene. This CDR3 has 16 residues. The CDR3 DNA reads as TGTGCCAGCAGCAAAGGAGGGACAGGAGGCAATCAGCCCCAGCATTTT. Its protein is CASSKGGTGGNQPQHF.

The chain carries TRBV4-1 and TRBJ2-5; possibly TRBD1 for D (5 bases). CDR3 length equals 14 residues. The V end was cut by 4 bases, the J end by 0 bases, with 9 bases between. CDR1 MGHRA and CDR2 YSYEKL come from the germline V gene. DNA of the CDR3: TGCGCCAGCAGCCCCCAGGGCTACCAAGAGACCCAGTACTTC. Amino acids: CASSPQGYQETQYF.

The chain combines TRBV7-8 with TRBJ2-3; TRBD2 matches 8 bases. Germline lookup yields CDR1 SGHVS and CDR2 FQNEAQ. With 7 bases clipped from V and 1 base from J, the junction kept 7 bases outside the gene matches. The length of the CDR3 is 15 residues. Written as DNA, the CDR3 is TGTGCCAGCACCACAGAAGCGGGGGGCACAGATACGCAGTATTTT. Amino acids: CASTTEAGGTDTQYF.

This chain uses TRBV20-1 with TRBJ1-1; D call uncertain. The V gene's germline CDR1 is DFQATT and CDR2 SNEGSKA (reference sequence). The CDR3 length is 11 residues. Trimming pared 3 bases from V and 7 bases from J, leaving 9 bases between. The CDR3 region is CSARGQVEAFF. CDR3 nucleotides: TGCAGTGCTAGGGGTCAGGTTGAAGCTTTCTTT.

This rearrangement joins TRBV30 to TRBJ1-1, with D possibly being TRBD1 (6 bases). Germline V gene sequence: CDR1 GTSNPN, CDR2 SVGIG (reference sequence). This CDR3 comprises 14 residues. Trimming pared 8 bases from V and 0 bases from J, leaving 16 bases between. In DNA form, the CDR3 reads TGTGCCCGGGTCGAGGGACACATGAACACTGAAGCTTTCTTT. Its protein product is CARVEGHMNTEAFF.